This is a list of T cell receptor beta chains from one sample in a study of blood T cell repertoires in COVID-19. The table came from immunoSEQ multiplex PCR; TCRdb's copy has only in-frame clones and leaves some out. The sample consists of about 49,000 clones, around 82% of them appearing once. Input material: peripheral blood. These receptors all stem from a woman aged 60-75 years with acute or convalescent COVID-19. CDR3s include the opening cysteine and the closing phenylalanine or tryptophan. The order of the fields is D gene, J gene, V gene, clone size, CDR3 DNA, CDR3 protein. A D gene is named only where the DNA matches it firmly. The size field is filled for only some rows; it gives once, few, many or a size class.

- TRBJ1-2 TRBV5-1 - TGCGCCAGCAGCTCGGGAGGAGGGGAGGAGGGCTACACCTTC CASSSGGGEEGYTF
- TRBJ1-4 TRBV4-1 - TGCGCCAGCAGTCGCGGAGGGGTTCCCACTAATGAAAAACTGTTTTTT CASSRGGVPTNEKLFF
TRBD1 TRBJ1-2 TRBV5-1 - TGCGCCAGCAGCGCAGTACCGGGACAGGGGGGCGGAGGCTACACCTTC CASSAVPGQGGGGYTF
TRBD1 TRBJ2-4 TRBV28 - TGTGCCAGCAGTATCCTCGGACAGGGGAAAGGCCCTCTGTACTTC CASSILGQGKGPLYF
TRBD1 TRBJ1-2 TRBV28 - TGTGCCAGCAGTTTATCAAGGACAGGGGTGTATGGCTACACCTTC CASSLSRTGVYGYTF
TRBD2 TRBJ2-7 TRBV5-1 - TGCGCCAGCAGCTTAATAAGCGGGGACGAGCAGTACTTC CASSLISGDEQYF
TRBD2 TRBJ2-3 TRBV5-8 once TGTGCCAGCAGCTTGGGGCTAGCGGGGGGGACAGATACGCAGTATTTT CASSLGLAGGTDTQYF
- TRBJ2-1 TRBV18 few TGTGCCAGCTCACCGACAGAAGAGCAGTTCTTC CASSPTEEQFF
TRBD2 TRBJ2-1 TRBV28 - TGTGCCAGCAGTTCGATCCTAGCGGGAGGGTGGAATGAGCAGTTCTTC CASSSILAGGWNEQFF
TRBD2 TRBJ2-1 TRBV4-2 - TGTGCCAGCAGCCAAATCGGCGGGGGGTACAATGAGCAGTTCTTC CASSQIGGGYNEQFF
- TRBJ2-3 TRBV5-6 - TGTGCCAGCAGCTTGGATGTCAGGGCAGATACGCAGTATTTT CASSLDVRADTQYF
- TRBJ2-3 TRBV30 - TGTGCCTGGAGTGTATTTCGGGCGGGGAGCACAGATACGCAGTATTTT CAWSVFRAGSTDTQYF
TRBD1 TRBJ1-2 TRBV7-2 - TGTGCCAGCAGCCCACAACAGGGGAGTGGATTAGCTAACTATGGCTACACCTTC CASSPQQGSGLANYGYTF
TRBD1 TRBJ2-5 TRBV24-1 - TGTGCCACCAGTGCCTTCCGGGACAGCAAAGAGACCCAGTACTTC CATSAFRDSKETQYF
- TRBJ2-7 TRBV5-4 - TGTGCCAGCAGCTTGGAGGTAGGGGAAGGGGACTTC CASSLEVGEGDF
- TRBJ2-3 TRBV16 - TGTGCCAGCAGCCAACGACAGGAGCCACGACTTGGTACGCAGTATTTT CASSQRQEPRLGTQYF
- TRBJ2-5 TRBV5-1 - TGCGCCAGCAGCCGGGGGGCTGTACAAGAGACCCAGTACTTC CASSRGAVQETQYF
- TRBJ1-1 TRBV6-4 - TGTGCCAGCAGTGACCTCGCCCCAGAAACTGAAGCTTTCTTT CASSDLAPETEAFF
- TRBJ1-4 TRBV2 - TGTGCCAGCAGTGGACCGATGGGGCCTGAAAAACTGTTTTTT CASSGPMGPEKLFF